This T cell receptor (beta chain) was sequenced in a study of post-analysis software for immune sequencing data. Whole-study context: Patients with relapsing-remitting, secondary progressive and progressive-relapsing multiple sclerosis courses were all represented.

As regards this clonotype: No antigen is known for it.

General study findings and limits: Under the F measure, samples that were prepared in one batch clustered strongly together. Controls significantly exceeded multiple sclerosis patients in normalized Chao1 diversity. Among five TRBV segments more frequent in patients than controls were TRBV5-6, TRBV5-1 and TRBV20-1.

The CDR3 runs to 16 residues. The V gene's germline CDR1 is SEHNR and CDR2 FQNEAQ (reference sequence). The V end was cut by 5 bases, the J end by 1 base, with 17 bases between. Unique molecular identifiers were carried by the TCR beta cDNA libraries. cDNA molecules numbering 450,000 to 650,000 came from about 0.94 to 9.7 million T cells. From the PCR reads, TCRdb called clonotypes with MiXCR, one entry per CDR3 protein. The sample lists 500,000 to 600,000 distinct CDR3 sequences, roughly 46% occurring once. The rearrangement links TRBV7-9 to TRBJ2-5; no definite D call. This TCR was sampled from a girl aged 10 to 17 with multiple sclerosis. The specimen sequenced was blood. The CDR3 DNA reads as TGTGCCAGCAGCCGACTCGGCCGGACGGTCCAAGAGACCCAGTACTTC. Its protein is CASSRLGRTVQETQYF.